This paragraph covers one T cell receptor beta chain sequence. Antigen unknown. Blood draws occurred at baseline, cycle 4 day 1, and cycle 7 day 1. Sequencing used immunoSEQ multiplex PCR; TCRdb keeps in-frame clones, though not all of them. This table has roughly 24,000 clones, over 80% appearing once. The sample comes from a study of OX40 agonist ivuxolimab in advanced cancers. About the research overall: Partial responses were observed in three patients, of whom one had hepatocellular carcinoma and two had cutaneous melanoma. Notes on the study in general: Certain nonresponding patients likewise had low normalized T-cell clonal expansion.

Germline-derived CDR1 and CDR2 are SGHAT and FQNNGV. The V gene lost 3 bases and the J gene lost 1 base, with 12 bases spanning the gap. The CDR3 consists of 15 residues. Sequenced material: CD4+ or CD8+ T cells sorted from blood, taken in a trial of the OX40 agonist ivuxolimab. This receptor was identified in an adult with an advanced solid tumor such as melanoma, head and neck, liver or kidney cancer. The chain links TRBV11-2 to TRBJ1-1; tentative D call: TRBD1 (6 bases). The chain's CDR3 is CASSFRTAKNTEAFF. As DNA, the CDR3 is TGTGCCAGCAGCTTTCGGACAGCGAAGAACACTGAAGCTTTCTTT. Looking up the rest from reference TRBV11-2 and TRBJ1-1 gives the full variable domain: EAGVAQSPRYKIIEKRQSVAFWCNPISGHATLYWYQQILGQGPKLLIQFQNNGVVDDSQLPKDRFSAERLKGVDSTLKIQPAKLEDSAVYLCASSFRTAKNTEAFFGQGTRLTVV.